This T cell receptor beta chain came from a study of cytomegalovirus exposure and HLA in healthy donors. Study-level background: Among the 370 or so donors who were genotyped, about 79% fell in the genetic ancestry cluster that is associated with self-reported Caucasian donors.

Study-wide points: It was in a later analysis that TCR association rates were seen to vary by HLA locus, highest for DRB1 and lowest for HLA-C. Researchers reportedly found TCR beta sequences accurately predicted most subjects' HLA-A and HLA-B alleles.

Nominally healthy donors provided the samples, though records likely missed some immune exposures. Notes on this clone: Its target is not known.

Both 60 Vbeta primers and 13 Jbeta primers went into the PCR. Assay: immunoSEQ multiplex PCR; the TCRdb copy retains only in-frame clones and omits some. This sample has about 150,000 clones; around 74% occur once, and the top ten carry 1.3% to 1.5%. CDR1 and CDR2 (germline): GTSNPN, SVGIG (reference sequence). CDR3 length: 12 residues. V dropped 3 bases and J dropped 7; count of bases not matched to a gene: 0. The sequenced material came from PBMCs. This sequence was found in a woman aged 25-40 years in good health and CMV-seronegative. This chain connects TRBV30 to TRBJ1-6, with TRBD1 matching over 7 bases. The CDR3 coding sequence is TGTGCCTGGAGACAGGGGAATTCACCCCTCCACTTT. Translation: CAWRQGNSPLHF. Full variable domain (outside the CDR3, taken from reference TRBV30 and TRBJ1-6): SQTIHQWPATLVQPVGSPLSLECTVEGTSNPNLYWYRQAAGRGLQLLFYSVGIGQISSEVPQNLSASRPQDRQFILSSKKLLLSDSGFYLCAWRQGNSPLHFGNGTRLTVT.